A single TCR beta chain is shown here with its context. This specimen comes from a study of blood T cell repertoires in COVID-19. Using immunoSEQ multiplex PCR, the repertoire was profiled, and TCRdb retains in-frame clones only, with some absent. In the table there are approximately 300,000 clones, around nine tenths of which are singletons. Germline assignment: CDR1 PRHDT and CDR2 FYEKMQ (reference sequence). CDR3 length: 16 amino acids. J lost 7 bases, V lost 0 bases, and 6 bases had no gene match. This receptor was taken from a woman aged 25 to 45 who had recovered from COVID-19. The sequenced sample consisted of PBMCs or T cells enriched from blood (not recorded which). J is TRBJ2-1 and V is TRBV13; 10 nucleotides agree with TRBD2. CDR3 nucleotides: TGTGCCAGCAGCTTAGGTCTAGCGGGGGCCGGGAATGAGCAGTTCTTC. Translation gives CASSLGLAGAGNEQFF.